This T cell receptor (beta chain) is drawn from a study of cytomegalovirus exposure and HLA in healthy donors. As for the study in general: When about 400 donors were genotyped, approximately 81% of them were found to fall in the Caucasian-associated ancestry cluster.

Findings and limits, study-wide: Researchers catalogued 160 or so TCR beta chains as cytomegalovirus-associated. One later analysis reportedly identified an Asian-associated ancestry cluster that showed fewer N-insertions than the roughly 600-donor mean.

CDR1 is SGHTS, CDR2 YDEGEE, per germline. Trimming at V came to 1 base and at J to 2 bases, leaving 3 bases not matched to a gene. This CDR3 region has 15 residues. Primers: 60 Vbeta forward and 13 Jbeta reverse. Libraries were prepared by immunoSEQ multiplex PCR; TCRdb keeps only in-frame clonotypes and omits some of them. The sample lists about 95,000 clones, 70% occurring once. Regarding this clone: The antigen is undetermined.

Source material: PBMCs. The sequence was obtained from a woman aged 45 to 65 in good health and CMV-seropositive. The J gene is TRBJ2-5, the V gene TRBV5-8, with TRBD1 matching over 9 bases. The DNA for the CDR3 is TGTGCCAGCAGCTTGCCGGGACAGGGTCAAGAGACCCAGTACTTC. As protein: CASSLPGQGQETQYF.